Listed below are T cell receptor beta chains from one sample, sequenced in a study of patients and donors after allogeneic stem cell transplantation. TCRdb recomputed calls from the RT-PCR reads with MiXCR, one row per CDR3 protein. The data show 400,000 to 500,000 distinct CDR3 sequences, with more than 15% seen just once and over 6% held by the top ten. The sample was blood, either unsorted or a sorted T cell fraction (not recorded which). The source is a human donor who was either an allogeneic HSCT recipient or a stem cell or donor lymphocyte infusion donor (not recorded which). It is not recorded whose cells these are; they may come from a transplant donor. The CDR3 runs from the conserved cysteine through the conserved F or W. A D gene is named only where the DNA matches it firmly. Clone size is stated in some rows and not others, as once, few, many or a class when expanded.

CDR3nt: TGTGCCACCAGCAAGGACAGGGGCCACGAGCAGTACTTC
CDR3aa: CATSKDRGHEQYF
abundance: -
d_gene: TRBD1
j_gene: TRBJ2-7
v_gene: TRBV15
len: 13

CDR3nt: TGTGCCAGCTCGGCAAGGGTTACCTCTGGGGCCAACGTCCTGACTTTC
CDR3aa: CASSARVTSGANVLTF
abundance: -
d_gene: -
j_gene: TRBJ2-6
v_gene: TRBV18
len: 16

CDR3nt: TGTGCCAGCAGTCCCGGGAGGAGCTCCTACAATGAGCAGTTCTTC
CDR3aa: CASSPGRSSYNEQFF
abundance: -
d_gene: TRBD2
j_gene: TRBJ2-1
v_gene: TRBV2
len: 15

CDR3nt: TGTGCCAGCCCAGATGGCTACACCTTC
CDR3aa: CASPDGYTF
abundance: -
d_gene: -
j_gene: TRBJ1-2
v_gene: TRBV21-1
len: 9

CDR3nt: TGTGCCAGCAGCCCGCCCGGGACCGTTTACAATGAGCAGTTCTTC
CDR3aa: CASSPPGTVYNEQFF
abundance: -
d_gene: -
j_gene: TRBJ2-1
v_gene: TRBV6-2/TRBV6-3
len: 15

CDR3nt: TGTGCCAGCAGTTACCGGGACAGGACCTATGGCTACACCTTC
CDR3aa: CASSYRDRTYGYTF
abundance: few
d_gene: TRBD1
j_gene: TRBJ1-2
v_gene: TRBV28
len: 14

CDR3nt: TGTGCCACCAGTGACCCGGGACAGGGTAACTATGGCTACACCTTC
CDR3aa: CATSDPGQGNYGYTF
abundance: -
d_gene: TRBD1
j_gene: TRBJ1-2
v_gene: TRBV24-1
len: 15

CDR3nt: TGTGCCAGCAGCGCCTTGGCAGGGCCCGAGACCCAGTACTTC
CDR3aa: CASSALAGPETQYF
abundance: -
d_gene: -
j_gene: TRBJ2-5
v_gene: TRBV11-2
len: 14

CDR3nt: TGTGCCAGCCGTATAACGACTAGGACCGGGGAGCTGTTTTTT
CDR3aa: CASRITTRTGELFF
abundance: -
d_gene: -
j_gene: TRBJ2-2
v_gene: TRBV6-1
len: 14

CDR3nt: TGTGCCAGCAGCCAAGGGGGATCCCTAGCCAAAAACATTCAGTACTTC
CDR3aa: CASSQGGSLAKNIQYF
abundance: many
d_gene: -
j_gene: TRBJ2-4
v_gene: TRBV27
len: 16

CDR3nt: TGCGCCAGCAGGAGGGGCAGGGCTACCTACGAGCAGTACTTC
CDR3aa: CASRRGRATYEQYF
abundance: once
d_gene: -
j_gene: TRBJ2-7
v_gene: TRBV5-1
len: 14

CDR3nt: TGTGCCAGCAGCCATTCGAGCGGATCCTACGAGCAGTACTTC
CDR3aa: CASSHSSGSYEQYF
abundance: few
d_gene: -
j_gene: TRBJ2-7
v_gene: TRBV7-3
len: 14

CDR3nt: TGTGCCAGCAGCCATCCCGAGGGGGACTACGAGCAGTACTTC
CDR3aa: CASSHPEGDYEQYF
abundance: -
d_gene: -
j_gene: TRBJ2-7
v_gene: TRBV4-2
len: 14

CDR3nt: TGTGCCAGCAGTACGGGCCGGGAGCTGTTTTTT
CDR3aa: CASSTGRELFF
abundance: -
d_gene: -
j_gene: TRBJ2-2
v_gene: TRBV6-2/TRBV6-3
len: 11

CDR3nt: TGCGCCAGCAGCTTTCTCTCTGGGGCCAACGTCCTGACTTTC
CDR3aa: CASSFLSGANVLTF
abundance: few
d_gene: -
j_gene: TRBJ2-6
v_gene: TRBV5-1
len: 14

CDR3nt: TGTGCCATCAGTGAGTCAGGGGGCAATGAAAAACTGTTTTTT
CDR3aa: CAISESGGNEKLFF
abundance: few
d_gene: TRBD1
j_gene: TRBJ1-4
v_gene: TRBV10-3
len: 14

CDR3nt: TGTGCCATCAGCTCTTTAAATGAGCAGTTCTTC
CDR3aa: CAISSLNEQFF
abundance: few
d_gene: -
j_gene: TRBJ2-1
v_gene: TRBV10-3
len: 11

CDR3nt: TGCAGTGGGGGACTCCTCACAGATACGCAGTATTTT
CDR3aa: CSGGLLTDTQYF
abundance: many
d_gene: -
j_gene: TRBJ2-3
v_gene: TRBV20-1
len: 12

CDR3nt: TGTGCCAGCAGCTTTCAGGGGGTGAAGGCCGGGGAGCTGTTTTTT
CDR3aa: CASSFQGVKAGELFF
abundance: few
d_gene: TRBD1
j_gene: TRBJ2-2
v_gene: TRBV5-5
len: 15

CDR3nt: TGTGCCAGCAGTTACGAACGACGCAATGAGCAGTTCTTC
CDR3aa: CASSYERRNEQFF
abundance: -
d_gene: -
j_gene: TRBJ2-1
v_gene: TRBV6-2/TRBV6-3
len: 13

CDR3nt: TGTGCCAGCAGCGCCCGACGAGGGGGAGTAGAGGAGCAGTTCTTC
CDR3aa: CASSARRGGVEEQFF
abundance: few
d_gene: -
j_gene: TRBJ2-1
v_gene: TRBV7-2
len: 15

CDR3nt: TGTGCCAGCAGCCAGGGACACCAATCCTACGAGCAGTACTTC
CDR3aa: CASSQGHQSYEQYF
abundance: many
d_gene: -
j_gene: TRBJ2-7
v_gene: TRBV16
len: 14

CDR3nt: TGTGCCAGCAGCCCAGGGAGACAGGGGTACTACGAGCAGTACTTC
CDR3aa: CASSPGRQGYYEQYF
abundance: -
d_gene: TRBD1
j_gene: TRBJ2-7
v_gene: TRBV7-2
len: 15

CDR3nt: TGCAGTGCTAGAGATATTCGGGCAGGAAACACTGAAGCTTTCTTT
CDR3aa: CSARDIRAGNTEAFF
abundance: few
d_gene: -
j_gene: TRBJ1-1
v_gene: TRBV20-1
len: 15

CDR3nt: TGTGCCAGCAGTTACTCTCCAGAGCCTTACGAGCAGTACTTC
CDR3aa: CASSYSPEPYEQYF
abundance: few
d_gene: -
j_gene: TRBJ2-7
v_gene: TRBV6-5
len: 14

CDR3nt: TGTGCCAGCAGCTTTCAGGGGCCCATGAACACTGAAGCTTTCTTT
CDR3aa: CASSFQGPMNTEAFF
abundance: -
d_gene: -
j_gene: TRBJ1-1
v_gene: TRBV7-9
len: 15

CDR3nt: TGCAGTGCGGGGACGACAGGGAAACCCATAGAAGCTTTCTTT
CDR3aa: CSAGTTGKPIEAFF
abundance: few
d_gene: TRBD1
j_gene: TRBJ1-1
v_gene: TRBV20-1
len: 14

CDR3nt: TGTGCCAGCAGCTTCAAAGCGGCTTCACTCACAGATACGCAGTATTTT
CDR3aa: CASSFKAASLTDTQYF
abundance: few
d_gene: -
j_gene: TRBJ2-3
v_gene: TRBV7-3
len: 16

CDR3nt: TGTGCCAGCAGCCCTAGAAACAGGTTTGAAAAACTGTTTTTT
CDR3aa: CASSPRNRFEKLFF
abundance: -
d_gene: -
j_gene: TRBJ1-4
v_gene: TRBV11-2
len: 14

CDR3nt: TGTGCCAGCAGTCGGCTGCGGACTAGTCCGTCAGATACGCAGTATTTT
CDR3aa: CASSRLRTSPSDTQYF
abundance: -
d_gene: TRBD2
j_gene: TRBJ2-3
v_gene: TRBV2
len: 16

CDR3nt: TGTGCCAGCAGCCACATGGACGGGAGAGTCTACGAGCAGTACTTC
CDR3aa: CASSHMDGRVYEQYF
abundance: -
d_gene: -
j_gene: TRBJ2-7
v_gene: TRBV7-9
len: 15

CDR3nt: TGCGCCAGCAGAAGCCATTTCATGAACACTGAAGCTTTCTTT
CDR3aa: CASRSHFMNTEAFF
abundance: -
d_gene: -
j_gene: TRBJ1-1
v_gene: TRBV5-1
len: 14

CDR3nt: TGTGCCAGCACCCCGGAAGGACCTGAGGGTGGCTACACCTTC
CDR3aa: CASTPEGPEGGYTF
abundance: -
d_gene: -
j_gene: TRBJ1-2
v_gene: TRBV7-9
len: 14

CDR3nt: TGCGCCAGCAGCAAGGACCCCTTACAGGGATCGAACACTGAAGCTTTCTTT
CDR3aa: CASSKDPLQGSNTEAFF
abundance: -
d_gene: -
j_gene: TRBJ1-1
v_gene: TRBV5-1
len: 17

CDR3nt: TGCGCCAGCAGCCAAGCCCTTCTCACTCAAGAGACCCAGTACTTC
CDR3aa: CASSQALLTQETQYF
abundance: many
d_gene: -
j_gene: TRBJ2-5
v_gene: TRBV4-3
len: 15

CDR3nt: TGCGCCAGCAGCTTGGTCGGAGGGGAGCAGTACTTC
CDR3aa: CASSLVGGEQYF
abundance: many
d_gene: -
j_gene: TRBJ2-7
v_gene: TRBV5-1
len: 12

CDR3nt: TGTGCCAGCTCCCTGGGGAGTGAGCAGTTCTTC
CDR3aa: CASSLGSEQFF
abundance: many
d_gene: -
j_gene: TRBJ2-1
v_gene: TRBV7-9
len: 11

CDR3nt: TGTGCCAGCAGCCTCAGGGGGCGCGGCACTGAAGCTTTCTTT
CDR3aa: CASSLRGRGTEAFF
abundance: -
d_gene: TRBD1
j_gene: TRBJ1-1
v_gene: TRBV12-3/TRBV12-4
len: 14

CDR3nt: TGTGCCGCCGGGACAGGGGGCGCGGAAAAACTGTTTTTT
CDR3aa: CAAGTGGAEKLFF
abundance: -
d_gene: TRBD1
j_gene: TRBJ1-4
v_gene: TRBV10-3
len: 13

CDR3nt: TGTGCCAGCAGCTTCCTAGCGGGGGCCCTCACCGGGGAGCTGTTTTTT
CDR3aa: CASSFLAGALTGELFF
abundance: few
d_gene: TRBD2
j_gene: TRBJ2-2
v_gene: TRBV11-2
len: 16

CDR3nt: TGTGCCAGCAGGACTAGCGGTACCTACGAGCAGTACTTC
CDR3aa: CASRTSGTYEQYF
abundance: many
d_gene: TRBD2
j_gene: TRBJ2-7
v_gene: TRBV25-1
len: 13

CDR3nt: TGCAGCGGTTACAGGGGGAAGGCTGAAGCTTTCTTT
CDR3aa: CSGYRGKAEAFF
abundance: few
d_gene: TRBD1
j_gene: TRBJ1-1
v_gene: TRBV29-1
len: 12

CDR3nt: TGCGCCAGCAGCTACGGGACTAGCGGGAGGGCCACCTACAATGAGCAGTTCTTC
CDR3aa: CASSYGTSGRATYNEQFF
abundance: -
d_gene: TRBD2
j_gene: TRBJ2-1
v_gene: TRBV4-1
len: 18

CDR3nt: TGTGCCAGCAGCTTGTGGAAAGATACGCAGTATTTT
CDR3aa: CASSLWKDTQYF
abundance: -
d_gene: -
j_gene: TRBJ2-3
v_gene: TRBV5-6
len: 12

CDR3nt: TGTGCCAGCAGTTTAAGGGGGACAGGGTCTAACGAGCAGTACTTC
CDR3aa: CASSLRGTGSNEQYF
abundance: -
d_gene: TRBD1
j_gene: TRBJ2-7
v_gene: TRBV12-3/TRBV12-4
len: 15

CDR3nt: TGTGCCAGCAGCAAAGCCGGGGGACTAGCGGGAGAAAGTACCTACGAGCAGTACTTC
CDR3aa: CASSKAGGLAGESTYEQYF
abundance: -
d_gene: -
j_gene: TRBJ2-7
v_gene: TRBV21-1
len: 19